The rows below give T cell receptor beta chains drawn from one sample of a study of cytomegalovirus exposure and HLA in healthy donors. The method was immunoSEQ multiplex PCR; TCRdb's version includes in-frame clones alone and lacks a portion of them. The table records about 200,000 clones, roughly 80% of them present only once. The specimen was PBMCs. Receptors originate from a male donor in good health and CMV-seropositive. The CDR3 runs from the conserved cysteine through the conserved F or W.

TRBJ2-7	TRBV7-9	CASSNGQGRNEQYF
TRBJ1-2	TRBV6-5	CASSLTNQGDGYTF
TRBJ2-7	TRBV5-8	CASSGGGGADEQYF
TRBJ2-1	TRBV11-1	CASGRGEQFF
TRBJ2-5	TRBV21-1	CASSSAGRTLRQYF
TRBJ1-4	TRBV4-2	CASSRAPTANEKLFF
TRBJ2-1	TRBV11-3	CASSLAGLAGDEQFF
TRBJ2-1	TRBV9	CASSVEGRSYNEQFF
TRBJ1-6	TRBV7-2	CASSFRGEGNSPLHF
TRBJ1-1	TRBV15	CATSRRGRNTEAFF
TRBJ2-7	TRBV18	CASSPGQLYEQYF
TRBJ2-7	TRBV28	CASTPGTVFEQYF
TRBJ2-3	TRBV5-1	CASSISGTSGTGTDTQYF
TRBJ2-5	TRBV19	CASSTTRQGQETQYF
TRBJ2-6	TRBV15	CATSRPGGAGANVLTF
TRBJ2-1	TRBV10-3	CAVTGTGDDEQFF
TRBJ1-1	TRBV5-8	CASSRGGTVNTEAFF
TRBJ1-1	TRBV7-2	CASSLEEEQGEAFF
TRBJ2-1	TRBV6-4	CASSDGQGPSYNEQFF
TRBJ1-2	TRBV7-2	CASSSPGNYGYTF
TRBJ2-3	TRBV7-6	CASSLVLLTSGGTDTQYF
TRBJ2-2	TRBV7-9	CASSLGRGTRSGGELFF
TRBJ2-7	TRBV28	CASSLSAYSYEQYF
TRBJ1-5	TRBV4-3	CASSRGPTKTGQPQHF
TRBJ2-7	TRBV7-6	CASSPGQGNEQYF
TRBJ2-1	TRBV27	CASSLATYYNEQFF
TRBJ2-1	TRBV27	CASSAYRGKSYNEQFF
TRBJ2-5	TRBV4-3	CASSQEFSGGYQETQYF
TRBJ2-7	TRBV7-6	CASSLGDSVSYEQYF
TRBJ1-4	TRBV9	CASSGATGGNEKLFF
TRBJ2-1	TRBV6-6	CASSYRGGDEQFF
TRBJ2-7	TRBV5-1	CASSFNYEQYF
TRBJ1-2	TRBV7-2	CASSKRQENYGYTF
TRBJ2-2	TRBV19	CASMFPGGIGELFF
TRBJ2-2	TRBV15	CATTRGGLVNGELFF
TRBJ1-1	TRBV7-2	CASSPGAYTEAFF